A selection of T cell receptor beta chains follows, all from one sample in a study of shared clonotypes between healthy human individuals. Profiled with immunoSEQ multiplex PCR; TCRdb holds only in-frame clones, not every one. The table has approximately 2.5 million clones, just over 90% seen once. Sequencing was carried out using naive CD4+ T cells sorted from blood. These receptors all come from a man aged 18 to 30 in good health. Each CDR3 is given with its conserved first and last residue. A D gene is named only where the DNA matches it firmly. Clone sizes are given selectively: once, few, many, or a class where the clone is expanded.

abundance: -; j_gene: TRBJ2-1; v_gene: TRBV7-2; d_gene: -; CDR3nt: TGTGCCAGCAGTTGGGGAAGGTACACTGAGCAGTTCTTC; CDR3aa: CASSWGRYTEQFF
abundance: -; j_gene: TRBJ2-7; v_gene: TRBV5-1; d_gene: -; CDR3nt: TGCGCCAGCAGCTTGCCCAGCCCCGGGGAGCAGTACTTC; CDR3aa: CASSLPSPGEQYF
abundance: -; j_gene: TRBJ2-1; v_gene: TRBV6-1; d_gene: TRBD2; CDR3nt: TGTGCCAGCAGTGGGGGACTAGCGGTCAACAATGAGCAGTTCTTC; CDR3aa: CASSGGLAVNNEQFF
abundance: -; j_gene: TRBJ2-2; v_gene: TRBV7-2; d_gene: -; CDR3nt: TGTGCCAGCAGCCAGAGGTGGCATACGAACACCGGGGAGCTGTTTTTT; CDR3aa: CASSQRWHTNTGELFF
abundance: -; j_gene: TRBJ2-7; v_gene: TRBV11-2; d_gene: TRBD1; CDR3nt: TGTGCCAGCAGCTTAGCCCTAGGACAGGTGAGCTCCTACGAGCAGTACTTC; CDR3aa: CASSLALGQVSSYEQYF
abundance: -; j_gene: TRBJ1-5; v_gene: TRBV19; d_gene: -; CDR3nt: TGTGCCAGTACCACGACAGGAAGCAATCAGCCCCAGCATTTT; CDR3aa: CASTTTGSNQPQHF
abundance: once; j_gene: TRBJ1-2; v_gene: TRBV13; d_gene: -; CDR3nt: TGTGCCAGCAGCTTATCCGTCTTACAGGGCACTAACTATGGCTACACCTTC; CDR3aa: CASSLSVLQGTNYGYTF
abundance: -; j_gene: TRBJ2-5; v_gene: TRBV25-1; d_gene: -; CDR3nt: TGTGCCAGCAGTGAATACGGACAAGAGACCCAGTACTTC; CDR3aa: CASSEYGQETQYF
abundance: -; j_gene: TRBJ2-7; v_gene: TRBV11-2; d_gene: TRBD1; CDR3nt: TGTGCCAGCAGCCGAGCCGGGACAGGGAGGTACGAGCAGTACTTC; CDR3aa: CASSRAGTGRYEQYF
abundance: -; j_gene: TRBJ2-5; v_gene: TRBV15; d_gene: -; CDR3nt: TGTGCCACCAGCAGAGTTGGGGGCCCTTCCCGAGAGACCCAGTACTTC; CDR3aa: CATSRVGGPSRETQYF
abundance: -; j_gene: TRBJ2-5; v_gene: TRBV14; d_gene: -; CDR3nt: TGTGCCAGCAGCCAAGGAAGTTTCCAAGAGACCCAGTACTTC; CDR3aa: CASSQGSFQETQYF
abundance: -; j_gene: TRBJ2-7; v_gene: TRBV6-6; d_gene: -; CDR3nt: TGTGCCAGCAGCTCAGGGAATTCCTACGAGCAGTACTTC; CDR3aa: CASSSGNSYEQYF
abundance: -; j_gene: TRBJ1-1; v_gene: TRBV11-2; d_gene: -; CDR3nt: TGTGCCAGCAGCGCCGGGACAAAGAACACTGAAGCTTTCTTT; CDR3aa: CASSAGTKNTEAFF
abundance: -; j_gene: TRBJ2-7; v_gene: TRBV12-5; d_gene: TRBD1; CDR3nt: TGTGCTAGTGGTTTGGTACAACGGAGTTCTGAGGGACAGGGGGCCCACGAGCAGTACTTC; CDR3aa: CASGLVQRSSEGQGAHEQYF
abundance: -; j_gene: TRBJ1-5; v_gene: TRBV28; d_gene: -; CDR3nt: TGTGCCAGCAGGTCTGACGGCAATCAGCCCCAGCATTTT; CDR3aa: CASRSDGNQPQHF
abundance: -; j_gene: TRBJ2-3; v_gene: TRBV5-6; d_gene: -; CDR3nt: TGTGCCAGCAGCTTGACCATAGCGGTAGCGGGCACAGATACGCAGTATTTT; CDR3aa: CASSLTIAVAGTDTQYF
abundance: -; j_gene: TRBJ2-2; v_gene: TRBV5-4; d_gene: TRBD2; CDR3nt: TGTGCCAGCAGCATGACTAGCGGGACTATCAACACCGGGGAGCTGTTTTTT; CDR3aa: CASSMTSGTINTGELFF
abundance: -; j_gene: TRBJ2-7; v_gene: TRBV5-1; d_gene: -; CDR3nt: TGCGCCAGCAGCTTGGGTCCTGAGAGCTCCTACGAGCAGTACTTC; CDR3aa: CASSLGPESSYEQYF
abundance: -; j_gene: TRBJ2-6; v_gene: TRBV27; d_gene: -; CDR3nt: TGTGCCAGCAGTCGTACCTCAGGGGGGTCTGGGGCCAACGTCCTGACTTTC; CDR3aa: CASSRTSGGSGANVLTF
abundance: -; j_gene: TRBJ2-3; v_gene: TRBV28; d_gene: -; CDR3nt: TGTGCCAGCAGTTTAAGGCAGGGCTTATCCACAGATACGCAGTATTTT; CDR3aa: CASSLRQGLSTDTQYF